Below, 2 T cell receptor beta chains from the same sample are listed, as sequenced in a study of T cell responses to AZD1222 COVID-19 vaccine. Method: immunoSEQ multiplex PCR; TCRdb's copy keeps in-frame clones and lacks some. The sample carries over 100,000 clones, 80% to 90% recorded once. Sequenced material: peripheral blood, taken on day 0 of AZD1222 vaccination. The receptors stem from an adult in good health.

V gene TRBV6-2 or TRBV6-3 combines with J gene TRBJ2-1; TRBD2 matches at 12 bases. V dropped 3 bases and J dropped 5; count of bases not matched to a gene: 11. The CDR3 is 18 residues long. The germline CDR1 and CDR2 sequences are MNHEY and SVGEGT. CDR3 nucleotides: TGTGCCAGCAGTTATGGGGTGAGACTAGCGGGAGCCCACAATGAGCAGTTCTTC. This translates into CASSYGVRLAGAHNEQFF.

The gene calls are TRBV5-1 and TRBJ2-3, with 9 bases matching TRBD1. This CDR3 spans 19 amino acids. V was pared by 6 bases and J by 2 bases, with 19 bases of the junction left unmatched. Per the germline V gene, CDR1 is SGHRS and CDR2 is YFSETQ. The CDR3 DNA sequence: TGCGCCAGCACCCGGGACAGGGAAGGAGTTCAGAGGACCACAGATACGCAGTATTTT. Its protein product is CASTRDREGVQRTTDTQYF. Supplemented by reference TRBV5-1 and TRBJ2-3, the full variable domain reads KAGVTQTPRYLIKTRGQQVTLSCSPISGHRSVSWYQQTPGQGLQFLFEYFSETQRNKGNFPGRFSGRQFSNSRSEMNVSTLELGDSALYLCASTRDREGVQRTTDTQYFGPGTRLTVL.